The 13 T cell receptor beta chains below come from one sample, sequenced in a study of Ad26.COV2.S vaccination and SARS-CoV-2 variants. Treatment in this sample: about 20 received Ad26.COV2.S at low or high dose, single or two shots; 5 received placebo; per-sample allocation not given. Samples analyzed were those drawn on day 63 after the first vaccine or placebo injection. The table came from immunoSEQ multiplex PCR; TCRdb's copy has only in-frame clones and leaves some out. The sample lists 240,000 or so clones, roughly 90% occurring once. The material was peripheral blood, obtained in a trial of Ad26.COV2.S vaccine versus placebo. The receptor set was obtained from a person between 18 and 65 years old who received the Ad26.COV2.S COVID-19 vaccine or a placebo.

The chain couples TRBV19 to TRBJ2-5; D tentatively reads TRBD1 or TRBD2 (6 bases each). The CDR3 totals 16 residues. V lost 3 bases to trimming and J lost 4 bases, with 18 bases between them. Germline CDR1 LNHDA, CDR2 SQIVND (reference sequence). CDR3: CASSMGLGGVGETQYF. The CDR3 region has the DNA TGTGCCAGTAGTATGGGTCTCGGGGGCGTGGGAGAGACCCAGTACTTC.

The chain is built from TRBV9 and TRBJ1-3; unclear D gene. Germline V gives CDR1 SGDLS, CDR2 YYNGEE. The V end lost 3 bases, the J end lost 0 bases, and 4 bases lay between the germline ends. The CDR3 extends over 13 amino acids. The CDR3 DNA reads TGTGCCAGCAGCGGGTTCTCTGGAAACACCATATATTTT. It is translated as CASSGFSGNTIYF.

The genes are TRBV6-5 and TRBJ1-1; 7 positions agree with TRBD1. Losses at the gene ends were 6 bases for V and 5 bases for J; bases not matched to a gene: 9. CDR3 length: 14 amino acids. Per the germline V gene, CDR1 is MNHEY and CDR2 is SVGAGI. The chain's CDR3 is CASSPGDRETEAFF. The CDR3 DNA sequence: TGTGCCAGCAGCCCCGGTGACAGGGAAACTGAAGCTTTCTTT.

This chain uses TRBV19 with TRBJ2-7, with D hard to call. V was clipped by 5 bases and J by 3 bases, with 14 bases between them. The CDR3 contains 14 residues. CDR1 and CDR2 (germline): LNHDA, SQIVND (reference sequence). As DNA, the CDR3 is TGTGCCAGTAGTGCCCAAGGGTTTGTCTACGAGCAGTACTTC. Its protein product is CASSAQGFVYEQYF.

Here the CDR3 DNA reads TGTGCCACCAGTGATTTCCGGACTAGCTCGAACACCGGGGAGCTGTTTTTT. Its translation is CATSDFRTSSNTGELFF. The rearrangement uses TRBV24-1 and TRBJ2-2, with 8 positions matching TRBD2. Germline CDR1 KGHDR, CDR2 SFDVKD. This CDR3 is 17 amino acids long. With V trimmed by 1 base and J by 0 bases, 3 bases remained unmatched.

This clone was detected only a few times. A much bigger clone sits one base away, suggesting this may be a read error. Other DNA sequences of this sample code for an identical CDR3. The rearrangement joins TRBV12-3 or TRBV12-4 to TRBJ1-2; D possibly corresponds to TRBD1 (6 bases). This CDR3 has 13 residues. The CDR3 sequence is CASSFGGGLGYTF. The CDR3 nucleotides are TGCGCCAGCAGTTTCGGGGGGGGGCTAGGCTACACCTTC.

V usage is TRBV9 and J usage is TRBJ2-1; 8 bases align to TRBD1. Unmatched junction bases numbered 16, after V lost 3 bases and J lost 8 bases. Germline V CDR1 and CDR2: SGDLS, YYNGEE. The CDR3 spans 17 residues. The CDR3 DNA reads as TGTGCCAGCAGCGCCCTCCCAGGGGGCACATCGTACCATGAGCAGTTCTTC. Translation gives CASSALPGGTSYHEQFF.

The V and J genes are TRBV6-5 and TRBJ2-7; 10 bases align to TRBD2. Germline values: CDR1 MNHEY, CDR2 SVGAGI. This CDR3 region has 15 residues. J lost 2 bases, V lost 7 bases, and 8 bases had no gene match. The CDR3, as DNA: TGTGCCAGCACCAAAACTAGCGGGGCCGCCTACGAGCAGTACTTC. Its translation: CASTKTSGAAYEQYF.

The rearrangement uses TRBV7-9 and TRBJ2-3; D perhaps matches TRBD2 (6 bases). The CDR3 runs to 13 residues. The V end was cut by 3 bases, the J end by 6 bases, with 10 bases between. Germline V gene sequence: CDR1 SEHNR, CDR2 FQNEAQ (reference sequence). CDR3 sequence reads: CASSLSGRDTQYF. The CDR3 DNA reads TGTGCCAGCAGCTTGTCGGGGAGGGATACGCAGTATTTT.

The chain couples TRBV30 to TRBJ2-7, with D perhaps TRBD2 (5 bases). This CDR3 spans 12 amino acids. Trimming shortened V by 4 bases and J by 2 bases, and 9 bases separated the two germline ends. CDR1 GTSNPN and CDR2 SVGIG come from the germline V gene (reference sequence). In DNA form, the CDR3 reads TGTGCCTGGAAACAAGCGGCCTACGAGCAGTACTTC. It translates to CAWKQAAYEQYF.

The DNA for the CDR3 is TGTGCCAGAAGCCTCAGGAGATCAAGCAATCAGCCCCAGCATTTT. Translation gives CARSLRRSSNQPQHF. The chain uses TRBV5-3 and TRBJ1-5; D is uncertain. TRBV5-3 is treated as an ORF (open reading frame) with a function not yet certain. With 4 bases removed from V and 1 base from J, the gap between germline ends came to 12 bases. The CDR3 is 15 amino acids.

The chain is built from TRBV7-6 and TRBJ2-3; TRBD2 aligns across 12 bases. V shed 4 bases and J 6 bases; nucleotides not matched to a gene: 5. Germline CDR1 and CDR2: SGHVS and FNYEAQ. There are 15 residues in the CDR3. The CDR3 here is CASSSLAGGPDTQYF. The CDR3 DNA is TGTGCCAGCAGCTCCCTAGCGGGAGGGCCTGATACGCAGTATTTT.

The CDR3 reads CASSLHRGGSIQYF. The CDR3 bases are TGTGCCAGCAGTCTTCATCGAGGAGGAAGCATTCAGTACTTC. The rearrangement uses TRBV9 and TRBJ2-4, with D possibly being TRBD2 (5 bases). Germline lookup yields CDR1 SGDLS and CDR2 YYNGEE. CDR3 length equals 14 residues. V gave up 5 bases and J gave up 9 bases, with 18 bases separating them.